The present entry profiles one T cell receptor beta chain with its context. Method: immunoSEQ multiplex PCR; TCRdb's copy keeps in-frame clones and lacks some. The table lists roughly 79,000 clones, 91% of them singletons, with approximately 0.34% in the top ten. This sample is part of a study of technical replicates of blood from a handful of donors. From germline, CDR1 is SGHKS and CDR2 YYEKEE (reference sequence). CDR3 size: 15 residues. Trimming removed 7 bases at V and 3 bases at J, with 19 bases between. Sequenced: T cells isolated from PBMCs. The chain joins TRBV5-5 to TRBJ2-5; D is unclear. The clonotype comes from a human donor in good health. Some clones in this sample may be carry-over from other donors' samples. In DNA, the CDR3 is TGTGCCAGCCATTACGCCTCAAGAAACAAAGAGACCCAGTACTTC. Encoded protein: CASHYASRNKETQYF. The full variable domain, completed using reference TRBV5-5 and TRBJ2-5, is DAGVTQSPTHLIKTRGQQVTLRCSPISGHKSVSWYQQVLGQGPQFIFQYYEKEERGRGNFPDRFSARQFPNYSSELNVNALLLGDSALYLCASHYASRNKETQYFGPGTRLLVL.